These T cell receptor beta chains were read from a single sample in a study of Tregs in tolerant kidney transplant recipients. Generated by immunoSEQ multiplex PCR, the TCRdb table keeps only in-frame clones and is missing some. The sample shows some 66,000 clones, roughly 92% of them seen only once. The input for sequencing was CD8+ T cells from blood, taken before the transplant. The receptors derive from a human donor who received a combined kidney and bone marrow transplant. Each CDR3 is given with its conserved first and last residue. The D gene is left open where the match is weak. Clone size is stated in some rows and not others, as once, few, many or a class when expanded.

CDR3: CASSFGVRGQTNTGELFF
DNA: TGTGCCAGCAGCTTCGGCGTTAGGGGACAGACGAACACCGGGGAGCTGTTTTTT
size: -
J: TRBJ2-2
V: TRBV7-6
D: TRBD1
length: 18

CDR3: CASSEDRRLAGREQYF
DNA: TGTGCCAGCAGTGAAGATCGTCGACTAGCGGGACGCGAGCAGTACTTC
size: -
J: TRBJ2-7
V: TRBV6-1
D: TRBD2
length: 16

CDR3: CASSSVGPDYTF
DNA: TGTGCCAGCAGCTCCGTTGGCCCAGACTACACCTTC
size: -
J: TRBJ1-2
V: TRBV4-2
D: -
length: 12

CDR3: CASSPLLTYRGNTEAFF
DNA: TGTGCCAGCTCACCCCTCTTAACCTACAGGGGTAACACTGAAGCTTTCTTT
size: once
J: TRBJ1-1
V: TRBV18
D: TRBD1
length: 17

CDR3: CASSQGTQLEHQPQHF
DNA: TGCGCCAGCAGCCAAGGGACTCAGCTGGAGCACCAGCCCCAGCATTTT
size: -
J: TRBJ1-5
V: TRBV4-1
D: -
length: 16

CDR3: CASSTHQGTENYGYTF
DNA: TGTGCCAGCAGCACTCACCAAGGGACAGAGAACTATGGCTACACCTTC
size: -
J: TRBJ1-2
V: TRBV9
D: TRBD1
length: 16

CDR3: CSVENIGEIYEQFF
DNA: TGCAGCGTTGAAAATATCGGGGAAATCTATGAGCAGTTCTTC
size: -
J: TRBJ2-1
V: TRBV29-1
D: -
length: 14

CDR3: CASSLLGQGEETQYF
DNA: TGTGCCAGCAGTTTACTGGGACAGGGAGAAGAGACCCAGTACTTC
size: -
J: TRBJ2-5
V: TRBV27
D: TRBD1
length: 15

CDR3: CASRANPGQGNNEQFF
DNA: TGTGCCAGCAGAGCGAATCCGGGACAGGGTAACAATGAGCAGTTCTTC
size: -
J: TRBJ2-1
V: TRBV7-3
D: TRBD1
length: 16

CDR3: CASSPDRDEQYF
DNA: TGTGCCAGCAGCCCGGACAGGGACGAGCAGTACTTC
size: -
J: TRBJ2-7
V: TRBV7-9
D: TRBD1
length: 12

CDR3: CASSPGGRREHGTDTQYF
DNA: TGTGCCAGCAGCCCTGGGGGACGGCGGGAGCACGGCACAGATACGCAGTATTTT
size: -
J: TRBJ2-3
V: TRBV13
D: TRBD2
length: 18

CDR3: CASSQGQNYEQYF
DNA: TGCGCCAGCAGCCAAGGACAGAACTACGAGCAGTACTTC
size: -
J: TRBJ2-7
V: TRBV4-1
D: -
length: 13

CDR3: CASRALSLDDTQYF
DNA: TGTGCCAGCAGGGCCCTCTCGTTGGACGATACGCAGTATTTT
size: -
J: TRBJ2-3
V: TRBV19
D: -
length: 14

CDR3: CASSVEGGSPGEETQYF
DNA: TGTGCCAGCAGCGTAGAAGGCGGCTCCCCAGGGGAGGAGACCCAGTACTTC
size: -
J: TRBJ2-5
V: TRBV9
D: -
length: 17

CDR3: CASSLAPGIEERGNTIYF
DNA: TGTGCCAGCAGCTTGGCCCCGGGAATCGAAGAGAGGGGAAACACCATATATTTT
size: -
J: TRBJ1-3
V: TRBV5-5
D: -
length: 18

CDR3: CASRTGLNEKLFF
DNA: TGTGCCAGCAGGACAGGCCTTAATGAAAAACTGTTTTTT
size: -
J: TRBJ1-4
V: TRBV2
D: -
length: 13

CDR3: CASSIEPGLVFEQYF
DNA: TGTGCCAGTAGTATAGAACCGGGACTAGTCTTCGAGCAGTACTTC
size: -
J: TRBJ2-7
V: TRBV19
D: TRBD2
length: 15

CDR3: CAISETSSDEQYF
DNA: TGTGCCATCAGTGAAACTAGTTCAGACGAGCAGTACTTC
size: -
J: TRBJ2-7
V: TRBV10-3
D: -
length: 13

CDR3: CASSGALGSSGTDTQYF
DNA: TGTGCCAGCAGTGGAGCCTTAGGTAGCTCTGGCACAGATACGCAGTATTTT
size: -
J: TRBJ2-3
V: TRBV25-1
D: -
length: 17

CDR3: CASSQETGTGTYNEQFF
DNA: TGTGCCAGCAGCCAAGAAACCGGGACAGGAACCTACAATGAGCAGTTCTTC
size: -
J: TRBJ2-1
V: TRBV4-2
D: TRBD1
length: 17

CDR3: CASSLIAEGDTQYF
DNA: TGTGCCAGCAGCTTAATAGCGGAGGGAGATACGCAGTATTTT
size: -
J: TRBJ2-3
V: TRBV11-2
D: -
length: 14

CDR3: CASSLGAGITYNSPLHF
DNA: TGTGCCAGCAGCTTGGGAGCGGGTATAACCTATAATTCACCCCTCCACTTT
size: -
J: TRBJ1-6
V: TRBV5-6
D: -
length: 17

CDR3: CASSPGTSIYEQYF
DNA: TGTGCCAGCAGCCCCGGGACTAGTATTTACGAGCAGTACTTC
size: -
J: TRBJ2-7
V: TRBV13
D: TRBD2
length: 14

CDR3: CASSPDPSDSMNTEAFF
DNA: TGTGCCAGTAGTCCCGATCCATCTGACAGCATGAACACTGAAGCTTTCTTT
size: -
J: TRBJ1-1
V: TRBV19
D: -
length: 17

CDR3: CAISLEGAWEQFF
DNA: TGTGCCATCAGTCTCGAGGGAGCTTGGGAGCAGTTCTTC
size: few
J: TRBJ2-1
V: TRBV10-3
D: -
length: 13

CDR3: CASSALSGRGSEQYF
DNA: TGTGCCAGCAGCGCCCTTAGCGGGAGAGGCTCCGAGCAGTACTTC
size: -
J: TRBJ2-7
V: TRBV7-2
D: TRBD2
length: 15

CDR3: CASSTGAYSGNTIYF
DNA: TGTGCCAGTAGTACAGGGGCCTACTCTGGAAACACCATATATTTT
size: -
J: TRBJ1-3
V: TRBV19
D: -
length: 15

CDR3: CAWRPTVQGSGSPLHF
DNA: TGTGCCTGGAGGCCGACAGTGCAGGGGTCGGGTTCACCCCTCCACTTT
size: -
J: TRBJ1-6
V: TRBV30
D: -
length: 16